This TCR beta chain stems from a study of CD8 T cells in ankylosing spondylitis. One entry per CDR3 protein results from TCRdb running MiXCR on the 5' RACE reads. The data contain 250,000 or so distinct CDR3 sequences, roughly 10% of them seen just once; the ten biggest clones take up under 7%. Many counts were recorded for this clonotype. Antigen specificity is unknown. General study findings and limits: A CD8+ phenotype characterized the disease-linked clones, which were relatively rare in peripheral blood. Disease-linked clones reportedly showed significant enrichment in matched ankylosing spondylitis synovial fluid. A number of the motif variants had already been described in reactive arthritis synovial fluid and blood.

Sequenced: blood, either unsorted or a sorted T cell fraction (not recorded which). The TCR originated in a male donor with ankylosing spondylitis or in good health (not recorded which).

The CDR3 sequence: CSARPGTGGRNEQFF. CDR3 sequence (DNA): TGCAGTGCTAGACCGGGGACAGGGGGTAGAAATGAGCAGTTCTTC. V and J are TRBV20-1 and TRBJ2-1, with 11 bases that match TRBD1. Germline CDR1 and CDR2: DFQATT and SNEGSKA (reference sequence). V lost 2 bases to trimming and J lost 7 bases; unmatched junction nucleotides: 7. This CDR3 has 15 residues.